In its sample, the clone carrying this T cell receptor beta chain was seen many times. Clinicians made diagnoses from clinical symptoms, serum thyroxine, TRAb, thyroid ultrasound and orbital computed tomography. This entry belongs to a study of Graves' ophthalmopathy and Graves' hyperthyroidism. RNA transcripts served as template for amplifying TCR beta CDR3 sequences. First-round RT-PCR with HTBI primers preceded a second-round multiplex PCR. One entry per CDR3 protein, called by TCRdb with MiXCR from the multiplex PCR reads. The table has about 400,000 distinct CDR3 sequences, about 18% seen once; the top ten hold 1.6%. The source of this sequence is a young woman with Graves' ophthalmopathy. Sequencing input: peripheral blood.

The CDR3 is CASSYGTLYEQYF. Here the CDR3 DNA reads TGTGCCAGCAGTTACGGGACACTCTACGAGCAGTACTTC. The chain joins TRBV6-5 to TRBJ2-7; weak D call: TRBD1 (6 bases). The CDR3 runs to 13 residues. The V end lost 2 bases, the J end lost 3 bases, and 8 bases lay between the germline ends. CDR1 and CDR2 (germline): MNHEY, SVGAGI.